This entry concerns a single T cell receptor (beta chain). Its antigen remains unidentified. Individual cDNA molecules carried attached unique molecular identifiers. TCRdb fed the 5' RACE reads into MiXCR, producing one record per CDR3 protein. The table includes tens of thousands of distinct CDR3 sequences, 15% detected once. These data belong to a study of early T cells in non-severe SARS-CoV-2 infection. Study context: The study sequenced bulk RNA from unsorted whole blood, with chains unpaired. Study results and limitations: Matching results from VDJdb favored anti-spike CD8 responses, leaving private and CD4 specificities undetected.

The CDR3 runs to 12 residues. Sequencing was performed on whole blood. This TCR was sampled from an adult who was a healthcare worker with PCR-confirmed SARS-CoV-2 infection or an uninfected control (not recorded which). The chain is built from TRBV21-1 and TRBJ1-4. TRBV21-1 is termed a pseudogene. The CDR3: CAAQGRREKLFF. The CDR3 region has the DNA TGTGCCGCCCAAGGACGGAGGGAAAAACTGTTTTTT.